These 3 T cell receptor beta chains share one sample of origin, sequenced in a study of shared clonotypes between healthy human individuals. Clones were read by immunoSEQ multiplex PCR, and TCRdb kept only the in-frame ones, dropping some. The table includes some 470,000 clones, 76% detected once. The sequencing sample was made of PBMCs. All receptors derive from a woman between 35 and 50 years old in good health. Some clones in this sample may be carry-over from other donors' samples.

CDR3 nucleotides: TGTGCCAGCAGTGACTACGGGACTAGCCTCGACGAGCAGTACTTC. The encoded protein is CASSDYGTSLDEQYF. The rearrangement joins TRBV2 to TRBJ2-7; 9 nucleotides match TRBD2. V was pared by 3 bases and J by 5 bases, with 8 bases of the junction left unmatched. The CDR3 is made up of 15 amino acids. Germline V gene data show CDR1 as SNHLY and CDR2 as FYNNEI.

This clone was detected many times. The V and J genes are TRBV4-3 and TRBJ2-1; D unclear. CDR1 is LGHNA and CDR2 is YSLEER in the germline V gene. CDR3 length: 15 residues. V lost 0 bases and J lost 6, with 12 bases in between. CDR3 amino acids: CASSQEPKAPNEQFF. DNA of the CDR3: TGCGCCAGCAGCCAAGAACCCAAAGCCCCCAATGAGCAGTTCTTC.

This clone was counted only a few times. The chain employs TRBV28 and TRBJ2-7, with D perhaps TRBD1 (6 bases). The V end lost 2 bases, the J end lost 5 bases, and 10 bases lay between the germline ends. From germline, CDR1 is MDHEN and CDR2 SYDVKM. The CDR3 has 13 amino acids. The DNA of the CDR3 is TGTGCCAGCAGTTTAAGTCAGGGGCACGAGCAGTACTTC. This codes for CASSLSQGHEQYF. The variable domain in full, with the rest retrieved from reference TRBV28 and TRBJ2-7, is DVKVTQSSRYLVKRTGEKVFLECVQDMDHENMFWYRQDPGLGLRLIYFSYDVKMKEKGDIPEGYSVSREKKERFSLILESASTNQTSMYLCASSLSQGHEQYFGPGTRLTVT.